Detailed here is one T cell receptor (beta chain). This sample was included in a study of shared clonotypes between healthy human individuals. About the research overall: Per donor, three plates held CD4 naive cells, three held CD4 memory, two held CD8 naive and one held CD8 memory.

Some 30,000 T cell genomes, or about 190 ng DNA, went into the sorted-subset replicate PCRs. The assay was immunoSEQ multiplex PCR, and TCRdb's table has in-frame clones only and misses some. The sample has 700,000 or so clones, 60% to 80% seen once. Germline lookup yields CDR1 MNHNY and CDR2 SVGAGI (reference sequence). The CDR3 is made up of 11 amino acids. V lost 6 bases, J lost 2 bases, and 4 bases lay in between. Donors were Caucasian adults residing in Nashville, Tennessee, USA. CD45RA+ naive and CD45RA-negative memory subsets were separated from CD4+ cells. This rearrangement joins TRBV6-6 to TRBJ2-5; D is undetermined. This receptor was taken from a woman in her thirties in good health. The sample was memory CD4+ T cells sorted from blood. Subset indicated: CD45RA-negative fraction. The CDR3 loop is CASRLQETQYF. CDR3 DNA sequence: TGTGCCAGCAGACTGCAAGAGACCCAGTACTTC.